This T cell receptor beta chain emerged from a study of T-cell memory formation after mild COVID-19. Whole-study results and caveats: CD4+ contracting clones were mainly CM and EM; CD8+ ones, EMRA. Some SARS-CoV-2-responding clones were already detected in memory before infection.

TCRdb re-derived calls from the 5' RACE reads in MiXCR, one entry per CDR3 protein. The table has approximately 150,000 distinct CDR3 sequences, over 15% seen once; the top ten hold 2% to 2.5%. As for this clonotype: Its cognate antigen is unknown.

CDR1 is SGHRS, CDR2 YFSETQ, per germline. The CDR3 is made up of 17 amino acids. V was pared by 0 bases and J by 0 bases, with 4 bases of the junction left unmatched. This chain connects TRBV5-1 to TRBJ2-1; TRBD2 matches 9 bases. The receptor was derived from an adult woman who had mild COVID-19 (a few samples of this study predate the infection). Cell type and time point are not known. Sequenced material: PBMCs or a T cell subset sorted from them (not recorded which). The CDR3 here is CASSLGSGRISYNEQFF. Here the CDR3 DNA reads TGCGCCAGCAGCTTGGGTAGCGGGAGAATCTCCTACAATGAGCAGTTCTTC.